A selection of T cell receptor beta chains follows, all from one sample in a study of blood T cell repertoires in COVID-19. The protocol was immunoSEQ multiplex PCR, while the TCRdb copy is restricted to in-frame clones and leaves out a portion. The table has some 160,000 clones, under 80% seen once. The sample consisted of peripheral blood. The receptors come from a man in his 60s with acute or convalescent COVID-19. The CDR3 runs from the conserved cysteine through the conserved F or W. The D gene is left open where the match is weak. Only some rows state a clone size, as once, few, many or a class for expanded clones.

d_call: TRBD2
cdr3_length: 15
j_call: TRBJ2-1
v_call: TRBV29-1
clone_size: -
cdr3_aa: CSSLGGRAAADEQFF
cdr3_nt: TGCAGCTCCCTGGGAGGGAGGGCGGCTGCAGATGAGCAGTTCTTC

d_call: -
cdr3_length: 17
j_call: TRBJ2-3
v_call: TRBV18
clone_size: -
cdr3_aa: CASSPQGGGGSTDTQYF
cdr3_nt: TGTGCCAGCTCACCCCAAGGTGGTGGCGGCTCCACAGATACGCAGTATTTT

d_call: -
cdr3_length: 16
j_call: TRBJ2-3
v_call: TRBV7-6
clone_size: -
cdr3_aa: CASSLVPAERSDTQYF
cdr3_nt: TGTGCCAGCAGCTTAGTTCCCGCGGAGCGGTCAGATACGCAGTATTTT

d_call: TRBD1
cdr3_length: 11
j_call: TRBJ2-5
v_call: TRBV20-1
clone_size: -
cdr3_aa: CSARGHETQYF
cdr3_nt: TGCAGTGCGAGGGGGCACGAGACCCAGTACTTC

d_call: -
cdr3_length: 17
j_call: TRBJ1-1
v_call: TRBV21-1
clone_size: few
cdr3_aa: CASSKRGGTSQNTEAFF
cdr3_nt: TGTGCCAGCAGCAAAAGGGGGGGTACGTCTCAGAACACTGAAGCTTTCTTT

d_call: TRBD2
cdr3_length: 15
j_call: TRBJ2-1
v_call: TRBV28
clone_size: few
cdr3_aa: CASRRTSPDDYEQFF
cdr3_nt: TGTGCCAGCAGAAGGACTAGCCCCGACGATTATGAGCAGTTCTTC

d_call: -
cdr3_length: 14
j_call: TRBJ1-6
v_call: TRBV7-8
clone_size: -
cdr3_aa: CASSLSSSNSPLHF
cdr3_nt: TGTGCCAGCAGCTTGAGCTCTAGTAATTCACCCCTCCACTTT

d_call: -
cdr3_length: 12
j_call: TRBJ2-1
v_call: TRBV2
clone_size: -
cdr3_aa: CASSEATGGKFF
cdr3_nt: TGTGCCAGCAGTGAGGCAACCGGAGGGAAGTTCTTC

d_call: TRBD1
cdr3_length: 16
j_call: TRBJ1-5
v_call: TRBV18
clone_size: -
cdr3_aa: CASSPLQTGGGQPQHF
cdr3_nt: TGTGCCAGCTCACCCCTTCAGACAGGGGGAGGGCAGCCCCAGCATTTT

d_call: TRBD1
cdr3_length: 17
j_call: TRBJ2-1
v_call: TRBV10-2
clone_size: -
cdr3_aa: CASRVNWGQEKGNEQFF
cdr3_nt: TGCGCCAGCAGAGTCAATTGGGGACAGGAGAAGGGGAATGAGCAGTTCTTC

d_call: TRBD2
cdr3_length: 14
j_call: TRBJ2-7
v_call: TRBV28
clone_size: few
cdr3_aa: CASRLAGEAYEQYF
cdr3_nt: TGTGCCAGCAGGTTAGCGGGAGAGGCCTACGAGCAGTACTTC

d_call: -
cdr3_length: 15
j_call: TRBJ2-3
v_call: TRBV18
clone_size: -
cdr3_aa: CASSRSGFSTDTQYF
cdr3_nt: TGTGCCAGCTCACGATCAGGGTTTAGCACAGATACGCAGTATTTT

d_call: -
cdr3_length: 13
j_call: TRBJ2-2
v_call: TRBV11-2
clone_size: many
cdr3_aa: CASSGRNTGELFF
cdr3_nt: TGTGCCAGCAGCGGGAGAAACACCGGGGAGCTGTTTTTT

d_call: -
cdr3_length: 15
j_call: TRBJ2-2
v_call: TRBV7-6
clone_size: -
cdr3_aa: CASSLQLGGTGELFF
cdr3_nt: TGTGCCAGCAGCTTACAACTAGGCGGCACCGGGGAGCTGTTTTTT

d_call: TRBD2
cdr3_length: 16
j_call: TRBJ2-1
v_call: TRBV7-9
clone_size: -
cdr3_aa: CASSTPGLAGSNEQFF
cdr3_nt: TGTGCCAGCAGCACGCCGGGACTAGCGGGTTCCAATGAGCAGTTCTTC

d_call: TRBD2
cdr3_length: 15
j_call: TRBJ2-7
v_call: TRBV11-2
clone_size: -
cdr3_aa: CASSLWGTSGSQQYF
cdr3_nt: TGTGCCAGCAGCTTATGGGGGACTAGCGGATCGCAGCAGTACTTC

d_call: TRBD2
cdr3_length: 16
j_call: TRBJ2-3
v_call: TRBV6-6
clone_size: -
cdr3_aa: CASSRFGVTSADTQYF
cdr3_nt: TGTGCCAGCAGTCGGTTCGGTGTTACTAGCGCAGATACGCAGTATTTT

d_call: -
cdr3_length: 15
j_call: TRBJ1-5
v_call: TRBV6-5
clone_size: -
cdr3_aa: CASSTSVQGGQPQHF
cdr3_nt: TGTGCCAGCAGCACCTCTGTGCAGGGCGGTCAGCCCCAGCATTTT

d_call: -
cdr3_length: 14
j_call: TRBJ1-5
v_call: TRBV10-3
clone_size: -
cdr3_aa: CAISESQGNQPQHF
cdr3_nt: TGTGCCATCAGTGAATCACAGGGCAATCAGCCCCAGCATTTT

d_call: -
cdr3_length: 18
j_call: TRBJ2-3
v_call: TRBV7-3
clone_size: -
cdr3_aa: CASSLRGPPGTSTDTQYF
cdr3_nt: TGTGCCAGCAGCTTAAGAGGGCCCCCAGGGACTAGCACAGATACGCAGTATTTT

d_call: TRBD1
cdr3_length: 14
j_call: TRBJ1-6
v_call: TRBV3-1/TRBV3-2
clone_size: few
cdr3_aa: CASSQGQGASPLHF
cdr3_nt: TGTGCCAGCAGCCAGGGGCAGGGGGCCTCACCCCTCCACTTT

d_call: -
cdr3_length: 15
j_call: TRBJ2-1
v_call: TRBV27
clone_size: -
cdr3_aa: CASSLTGLGLNEQFF
cdr3_nt: TGTGCCAGCAGCCTCACAGGGTTGGGGTTGAATGAGCAGTTCTTC

d_call: TRBD1
cdr3_length: 15
j_call: TRBJ1-1
v_call: TRBV28
clone_size: -
cdr3_aa: CASSLPRTGNTEAFF
cdr3_nt: TGTGCCAGCAGTTTACCCCGGACAGGGAACACTGAAGCTTTCTTT

d_call: -
cdr3_length: 13
j_call: TRBJ2-1
v_call: TRBV9
clone_size: -
cdr3_aa: CASSPHRDHEQFF
cdr3_nt: TGTGCCAGCAGCCCTCACAGGGACCATGAGCAGTTCTTC

d_call: -
cdr3_length: 14
j_call: TRBJ2-7
v_call: TRBV10-1
clone_size: -
cdr3_aa: CASSEGGVTYEQYF
cdr3_nt: TGCGCCAGCAGTGAAGGCGGCGTTACCTACGAGCAGTACTTC

d_call: TRBD2
cdr3_length: 16
j_call: TRBJ2-1
v_call: TRBV2
clone_size: -
cdr3_aa: CASTQGGLAGVGEQFF
cdr3_nt: TGTGCCAGCACTCAGGGGGGACTAGCGGGAGTGGGTGAGCAGTTCTTC

d_call: TRBD1
cdr3_length: 15
j_call: TRBJ2-2
v_call: TRBV10-2
clone_size: -
cdr3_aa: CASRGDRPNTGELFF
cdr3_nt: TGCGCCAGCAGGGGGGACAGACCCAACACCGGGGAGCTGTTTTTT

d_call: TRBD1
cdr3_length: 16
j_call: TRBJ2-7
v_call: TRBV7-8
clone_size: -
cdr3_aa: CASSQQTGEDSYEQYF
cdr3_nt: TGTGCCAGCAGCCAACAGACAGGGGAAGACTCCTACGAGCAGTACTTC

d_call: TRBD2
cdr3_length: 13
j_call: TRBJ2-1
v_call: TRBV5-1
clone_size: -
cdr3_aa: CASSSLADNEQFF
cdr3_nt: TGCGCCAGCAGCTCCCTAGCGGACAATGAGCAGTTCTTC

d_call: -
cdr3_length: 13
j_call: TRBJ1-1
v_call: TRBV9
clone_size: -
cdr3_aa: CASSVLSDTEAFF
cdr3_nt: TGTGCCAGCAGCGTTTTATCGGACACTGAAGCTTTCTTT

d_call: -
cdr3_length: 16
j_call: TRBJ2-3
v_call: TRBV5-1
clone_size: few
cdr3_aa: CASSLGASRYTDTQYF
cdr3_nt: TGCGCCAGCAGCTTGGGGGCTAGCAGATACACAGATACGCAGTATTTT

d_call: -
cdr3_length: 13
j_call: TRBJ2-5
v_call: TRBV5-1
clone_size: -
cdr3_aa: CASSLEGEETQYF
cdr3_nt: TGCGCCAGCAGCTTGGAAGGGGAAGAGACCCAGTACTTC

d_call: -
cdr3_length: 16
j_call: TRBJ1-2
v_call: TRBV7-9
clone_size: -
cdr3_aa: CASSLAFLGGAHGYTF
cdr3_nt: TGTGCCAGCAGCTTAGCCTTTCTAGGCGGGGCCCATGGCTACACCTTC